These T cell receptor beta chains were read from a single sample in a study of T cell responses to AZD1222 COVID-19 vaccine. The method was immunoSEQ multiplex PCR; TCRdb's version includes in-frame clones alone and lacks a portion of them. The sample holds approximately 110,000 clones, more than 85% seen once. The source material was peripheral blood, sampled on day 0 of AZD1222 vaccination. The source is an adult in good health. The CDR3 runs from the conserved cysteine through the conserved F or W. A D gene is named only where the DNA matches it firmly. Only part of the rows carry a size: once, few, many, or a class if the clone is expanded.

v_call: TRBV7-3
clone_size: .
d_call: TRBD1
cdr3_aa: CASSLGDQGDPSYEQYF

v_call: TRBV5-1
clone_size: .
d_call: TRBD1
cdr3_aa: CASRRTGTSRDNEQFF

v_call: TRBV27
clone_size: .
d_call: .
cdr3_aa: CASSVDRRRDTEAFF

v_call: TRBV24-1
clone_size: .
d_call: TRBD1
cdr3_aa: CATSRGQGPGDTQYF

v_call: TRBV15
clone_size: .
d_call: .
cdr3_aa: CATSSTGRNEQYF

v_call: TRBV30
clone_size: .
d_call: .
cdr3_aa: CALLTSFEQYF

v_call: TRBV5-1
clone_size: .
d_call: .
cdr3_aa: CASSLAVNTEAFF

v_call: TRBV7-2
clone_size: .
d_call: .
cdr3_aa: CASSSQTNSPLHF

v_call: TRBV7-9
clone_size: .
d_call: .
cdr3_aa: CASSLAVGEGNQPQHF

v_call: TRBV10-3
clone_size: .
d_call: .
cdr3_aa: CAISGQGGNTIYF

v_call: TRBV3-1/TRBV3-2
clone_size: .
d_call: TRBD2
cdr3_aa: CASSQGDSGVFENIQYF

v_call: TRBV7-3
clone_size: .
d_call: TRBD1
cdr3_aa: CASSLRQGDGYTF

v_call: TRBV4-1
clone_size: .
d_call: TRBD1
cdr3_aa: CASSQPGDSYGYTF

v_call: TRBV24-1
clone_size: once
d_call: .
cdr3_aa: CATSDRGQNYGYTF

v_call: TRBV30
clone_size: .
d_call: TRBD2
cdr3_aa: CAWSDDGRGYNEQFF

v_call: TRBV5-6
clone_size: .
d_call: TRBD2
cdr3_aa: CASSGQVAGGYNEQFF

v_call: TRBV4-3
clone_size: .
d_call: .
cdr3_aa: CASSQQPMNTEAFF

v_call: TRBV7-2
clone_size: .
d_call: .
cdr3_aa: CASSFYLPYNEQFF

v_call: TRBV14
clone_size: .
d_call: .
cdr3_aa: CASSQDLRNTEAFF

v_call: TRBV5-1
clone_size: .
d_call: .
cdr3_aa: CASSFGTAYEQYF

v_call: TRBV28
clone_size: .
d_call: .
cdr3_aa: CASSLWRGDSGNTIYF

v_call: TRBV3-1/TRBV3-2
clone_size: .
d_call: .
cdr3_aa: CASSLESLSGNTIYF

v_call: TRBV7-2
clone_size: .
d_call: .
cdr3_aa: CASSSWSNSPLHF